The 12 T cell receptor delta chains listed next were all sequenced from one sample in a study of gammadelta T cells in human blood. TCRdb applied CATT to the RT-PCR reads for clone calling. The sample includes about 400 delta-chain clones, around 8.5% of them seen just once. Sequenced material: non-Vgamma9Vdelta2 gamma-delta T cells from adult blood. The receptors derive from a human donor.

This clone was recorded a few times. This sequence is one base from a far larger clone and is likely a read error. Other DNA sequences from this sample encode an identical CDR3 as well. The chain carries TRDV1 and TRDJ2; 9 bases agree with TRDD3. The CDR3 is made up of 22 amino acids. CDR1 is TSWWSYY and CDR2 is QGS in the germline V gene. This CDR3 is CALGEQDPDAYWGTPLTAQLFF. CDR3 nucleotide sequence: TGTGCTCTTGGGGAACAGGATCCCGACGCGTACTGGGGGACCCCTTTAACAGCACAACTCTTCTTT.

By share, this clone ranks as large (0.1 to 1%). The chain combines TRDV1 with TRDJ1, with a possible D match to TRDD2 (7 bases). Germline assignment: CDR1 TSWWSYY and CDR2 QGS. Trimming shortened V by 4 bases and J by 0 bases, and 27 bases separated the two germline ends. The CDR3 length is 20 residues. This CDR3 reads CALGASDSYRLLGDTDKLIF. DNA of the CDR3: TGTGCTCTTGGGGCGTCGGATTCCTACCGACTACTGGGAGACACCGATAAACTCATCTTT.

This clone has more than one count but fewer than ten. TCRdb records a much larger clone's protein for this DNA, with a difference at residue 5 that likely arises from a read error; the protein given is the translation of the DNA. The chain combines TRDV1 with TRDJ1; D gene uncertain. This CDR3 has 18 amino acids. Trimming removed 1 base at V and 6 bases at J, with 24 bases between. The germline CDR1 and CDR2 sequences are TSWWSYY and QGS. The CDR3 here is CALGERDNSLRGGNKLIF. As DNA, the CDR3 is TGTGCTCTTGGGGAACGCGATAACTCTCTACGTGGTGGGAATAAACTCATCTTT.

Of note for this clone: This DNA translates differently at residue 3 from the TCRdb protein, which is that of a much larger clone; a read error is likely, and the protein shown is the DNA's own translation. The chain is built from TRDV2 and TRDJ1; 12 bases agree with TRDD3. This CDR3 region has 16 residues. CDR1 is GEAIGNYY, CDR2 EKD, per germline. The CDR3, as DNA: TGTGCCCGTGACACTTTTAGTACTGGGGGATACTACGAACTCATCTTT. This gives the protein CARDTFSTGGYYELIF.

Judged by abundance, this clone is large. The V gene is TRDV3, the J gene TRDJ1; 7 nucleotides align to TRDD3. The V gene end was trimmed by 2 bases and the J gene end by 0 bases; junction bases not matched to a gene: 15. The germline CDR1 and CDR2 sequences are TVYSNPD and GDNSRS (reference sequence). This CDR3 region has 17 residues. The CDR3 DNA sequence: TGTGCCTTTGACCTACTGGGGTTAAGCCCTGACACCGATAAACTCATCTTT. Translated, it gives CAFDLLGLSPDTDKLIF.

The chain uses TRDV2 and TRDJ1; 12 bases map to TRDD3. Unmatched junction bases numbered 12, after V lost 0 bases and J lost 2 bases. CDR1 GEAIGNYY and CDR2 EKD come from the germline V gene. The CDR3 length is 19 residues. The CDR3 region has the DNA TGTGCCTGTGACACCGTACCGTCTGGGGGATACGCACGGACCGATAAACTCATCTTT. It yields the protein CACDTVPSGGYARTDKLIF.

By share, this clone ranks as medium-sized (0.01 to 0.1%). This rearrangement joins TRDV3 to TRDJ1, with 9 bases lining up with TRDD3. With V trimmed by 3 bases and J by 3 bases, 23 bases remained unmatched. The CDR3 covers 19 residues. Germline loops: CDR1 TVYSNPD, CDR2 GDNSRS (reference sequence). The CDR3 nucleotides are TGTGCCTTGCAATCGGGGTCTGGGGGATTAGGTCCTTGTGCCGATAAACTCATCTTT. Translating gives CALQSGSGGLGPCADKLIF. Looking up the rest from reference TRDV3 and TRDJ1 gives the full variable domain: CDKVTQSSPDQTVASGSEVVLLCTYDTVYSNPDLFWYRIRPDYSFQFVFYGDNSRSEGADFTQGRFSVKHILTQKAFHLVISPVRTEDSATYYCALQSGSGGLGPCADKLIFGKGTRVTVEP.

By its share, this clone is large. This chain connects TRDV1 to TRDJ1, with 10 bases fitting TRDD3. With 4 bases clipped from V and 0 bases from J, the junction kept 20 bases outside the gene matches. The CDR3 is 21 residues long. Germline V gene sequence: CDR1 TSWWSYY, CDR2 QGS. The DNA of the CDR3 is TGTGCTCTTGGGGGAACTACGGTCTGGGGGATAGACCCTTGGTACACCGATAAACTCATCTTT. Translated: CALGGTTVWGIDPWYTDKLIF.

There are a few counts of this clone. TCRdb records a much larger clone's protein for this DNA, with a difference at residue 7 that likely arises from a read error; the protein given is the translation of the DNA. The chain is built from TRAV36/DV7 and TRDJ1; 7 bases agree with TRDD3. Germline CDR1 is VTNFRS and CDR2 is LTSSGIE (reference sequence). The CDR3 is 14 residues long. The J segment lost 0 bases and the V segment lost 4 bases, leaving 6 bases of the junction unmatched. CDR3 protein: CAVLLGLYTDKLIF. The DNA for the CDR3 is TGTGCTGTGTTACTGGGGCTTTACACCGATAAACTCATCTTT.

The chain employs TRDV2 and TRDJ1, with TRDD3 identical over 7 bases. The CDR3 loop spans 15 amino acids. Germline CDR1 and CDR2: GEAIGNYY and EKD. V shed 0 bases, J shed 3 bases, and the junction held 6 bases outside the gene matches. CDR3 in amino acids: CACDTVGGSADKLIF. In DNA, the CDR3 is TGTGCCTGTGACACCGTAGGGGGATCTGCCGATAAACTCATCTTT.

This clone is large within its sample. V is TRAV14/DV4 and J is TRDJ1; 7 positions agree with TRDD3. Germline V CDR1 and CDR2: TSDPSYG, QGSYDQQN (reference sequence). This CDR3 contains 17 residues. CDR3: CALSELGGPEPTDKLIF. In nucleotides, the CDR3 is TGTGCTCTGAGTGAGCTGGGGGGACCTGAACCCACCGATAAACTCATCTTT.

Only a few counts were recorded for this clone. This DNA's translation and the protein TCRdb lists, from a much larger clone, do not match at residue 13, likely due to a read error; the protein shown is translated from the DNA. The chain combines TRDV1 with TRDJ1; TRDD3 aligns across 12 bases. The trim removed 0 bases at V and 6 bases at J, leaving 8 bases unmatched. The germline CDR1 and CDR2 sequences are TSWWSYY and QGS. The length of the CDR3 is 17 residues. Here the CDR3 reads CALGELTKTGGYNKLIF. CDR3 in DNA: TGTGCTCTTGGGGAACTAACTAAGACTGGGGGATACAATAAACTCATCTTT.